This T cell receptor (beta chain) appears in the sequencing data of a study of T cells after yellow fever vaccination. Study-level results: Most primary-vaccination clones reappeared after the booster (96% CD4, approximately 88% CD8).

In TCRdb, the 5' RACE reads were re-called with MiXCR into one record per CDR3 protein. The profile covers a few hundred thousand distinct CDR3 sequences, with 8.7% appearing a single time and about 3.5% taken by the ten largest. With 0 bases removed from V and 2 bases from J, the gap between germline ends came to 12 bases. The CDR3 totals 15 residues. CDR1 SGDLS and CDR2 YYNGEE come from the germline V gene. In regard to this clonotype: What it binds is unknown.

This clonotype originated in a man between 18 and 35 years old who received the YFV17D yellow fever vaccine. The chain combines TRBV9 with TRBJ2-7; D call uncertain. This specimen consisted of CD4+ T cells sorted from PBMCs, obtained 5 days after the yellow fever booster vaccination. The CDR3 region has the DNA TGTGCCAGCAGCGTAGGTCCCCAGGCAACCTACGAGCAGTACTTC. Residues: CASSVGPQATYEQYF.